This T cell receptor beta chain was identified during a study of blood T cell repertoires in COVID-19. Generated by immunoSEQ multiplex PCR, the TCRdb table keeps only in-frame clones and is missing some. The sample carries roughly 150,000 clones, about four fifths recorded once. Germline-derived CDR1 and CDR2 are MNHEY and SVGAGI. The junction had 8 bases not matched to a gene; V was cut back by 6 bases and J by 5 bases. The CDR3 contains 14 residues. Sequences were obtained from peripheral blood. The TCR comes from a man between 65 and 85 years old who had recovered from COVID-19. The gene calls are TRBV6-5 and TRBJ2-3; 7 nucleotides agree with TRBD2. The CDR3 protein is CASRRHAGVDTQYF. The CDR3 DNA is TGTGCCAGCAGAAGGCACGCGGGAGTAGATACGCAGTATTTT.